The rows below give T cell receptor beta chains drawn from one sample of a study of cytomegalovirus exposure and HLA in healthy donors. Assay used: immunoSEQ multiplex PCR; TCRdb lists only in-frame clones, some missing. The sample's table shows under 200,000 clones. Sample: PBMCs. Source of these receptors: a man between 25 and 39 years old in good health and CMV-seronegative. The CDR3 runs from the conserved cysteine through the conserved F or W. Each record gives: CDR3 protein, V gene.

CDR3 protein: CTSSQPRTSGLSKYNEQFF
V gene: TRBV1

CDR3 protein: CASSEWQAGYGYTF
V gene: TRBV10-2

CDR3 protein: CSVEYTGGRSSSYNEQFF
V gene: TRBV29-1

CDR3 protein: CASSLGGLRDEQYF
V gene: TRBV7-9

CDR3 protein: CASESGLAYYNEQFF
V gene: TRBV5-1

CDR3 protein: CASSQLAGAYNEQFF
V gene: TRBV6-4

CDR3 protein: CASSTLGSGAINTGELFF
V gene: TRBV18

CDR3 protein: CASSSTSRVNTEAFF
V gene: TRBV7-8

CDR3 protein: CASSEEGLAQYF
V gene: TRBV5-4

CDR3 protein: CASSHWRAGWVQFF
V gene: TRBV14

CDR3 protein: CASSVTGGNEQFF
V gene: TRBV6-5

CDR3 protein: CASSGRRGTDTQYF
V gene: TRBV2

CDR3 protein: CASSIANRDTEAFF
V gene: TRBV19

CDR3 protein: CASSARQGSGYTF
V gene: TRBV7-9

CDR3 protein: CASSPPPPQAVREGYTF
V gene: TRBV18

CDR3 protein: CASSERTAQETQYF
V gene: TRBV2

CDR3 protein: CASSSIAGLGYEQYF
V gene: TRBV28

CDR3 protein: CASSLDPGGKYGYTF
V gene: TRBV5-1

CDR3 protein: CASSSRAAGMTEAFF
V gene: TRBV11-2

CDR3 protein: CASSPGQMNTEAFF
V gene: TRBV18

CDR3 protein: CASGPSGDQPQHF
V gene: TRBV12-5

CDR3 protein: CASSVNRAPYLKDEQYF
V gene: TRBV6-1

CDR3 protein: CASSTGRHRSNSGANVLTF
V gene: TRBV19

CDR3 protein: CASSLNEGLDEQYF
V gene: TRBV7-2

CDR3 protein: CASSQLMAGGKSNQPQHF
V gene: TRBV16

CDR3 protein: CASSYTDTQETQYF
V gene: TRBV6-6

CDR3 protein: CASSERHGVYGYTF
V gene: TRBV6-1

CDR3 protein: CASSVLSWQYF
V gene: TRBV2

CDR3 protein: CASSGQGATYEQYF
V gene: TRBV5-1

CDR3 protein: CASSIEGPTTDTQYF
V gene: TRBV19

CDR3 protein: CASSNYGQLNTGELFF
V gene: TRBV5-1

CDR3 protein: CASRSVNSYNEQFF
V gene: TRBV27

CDR3 protein: CASSGRTDNEKLFF
V gene: TRBV10-2

CDR3 protein: CASSYSPGQGRTEAFF
V gene: TRBV6-5

CDR3 protein: CASSLGLNRGLNTEAFF
V gene: TRBV7-8

CDR3 protein: CASSPGLAMLGTQYF
V gene: TRBV5-4

CDR3 protein: CASSESRDSGANVLTF
V gene: TRBV25-1

CDR3 protein: CASGGGPRASGRTSTDTQYF
V gene: TRBV12-5

CDR3 protein: CASSPEGLGGNTIYF
V gene: TRBV18

CDR3 protein: CAISGEGRETQYF
V gene: TRBV10-3

CDR3 protein: CASSPLAGVSYNEQFF
V gene: TRBV18

CDR3 protein: CASSQRTSRNTGELFF
V gene: TRBV11-2